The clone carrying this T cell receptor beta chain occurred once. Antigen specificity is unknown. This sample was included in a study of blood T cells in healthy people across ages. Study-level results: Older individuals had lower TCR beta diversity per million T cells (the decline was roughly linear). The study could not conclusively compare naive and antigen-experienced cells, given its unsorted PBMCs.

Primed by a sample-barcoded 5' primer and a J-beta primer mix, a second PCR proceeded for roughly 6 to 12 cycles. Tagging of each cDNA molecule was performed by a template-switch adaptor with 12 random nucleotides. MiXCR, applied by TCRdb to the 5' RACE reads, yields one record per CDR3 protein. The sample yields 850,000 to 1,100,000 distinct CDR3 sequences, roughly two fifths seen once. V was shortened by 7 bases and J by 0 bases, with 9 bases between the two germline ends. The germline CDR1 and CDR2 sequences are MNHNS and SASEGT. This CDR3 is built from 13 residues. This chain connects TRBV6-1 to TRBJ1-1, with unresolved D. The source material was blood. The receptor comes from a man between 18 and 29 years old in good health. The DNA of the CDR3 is TGTGCCAGCATGGGCAGGCTGAACACTGAAGCTTTCTTT. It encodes CASMGRLNTEAFF.